The 22 T cell receptor beta chains in this list originate from one sample, sequenced in a study of blood T cell repertoires in COVID-19. Here immunoSEQ multiplex PCR was the method, and the copy in TCRdb shows in-frame clones only, minus some. The profile shows under 80,000 clones, around four fifths of them singletons. The sample taken for sequencing was peripheral blood. These receptor sequences come from a man aged 65 to 79 with acute or convalescent COVID-19.

In nucleotides, the CDR3 is TGCGCCAGCAGCCGGACAGGGACAACTAATGAAAAACTGTTTTTT. It yields the protein CASSRTGTTNEKLFF. This sequence joins TRBV5-1 and TRBJ1-4; 8 nucleotides line up with TRBD1. With V trimmed by 4 bases and J by 0 bases, 2 bases remained unmatched. Per the germline V gene, CDR1 is SGHRS and CDR2 is YFSETQ. The CDR3 runs 15 residues.

J is TRBJ2-5 and V is TRBV3-1 (or the pseudogene TRBV3-2); TRBD2 aligns across 13 bases. The CDR3 is made up of 14 amino acids. The J segment lost 1 base and the V segment lost 9 bases, leaving 2 bases of the junction unmatched. The V gene's germline CDR1 is LGHDT and CDR2 YNNKEL (reference sequence). CDR3 bases: TGTGCCAGTAGACTAGCGGGGGGCCAAGAGACCCAGTACTTC. It specifies CASRLAGGQETQYF.

The chain employs TRBV6-6 and TRBJ2-5; 12 bases map to TRBD2. With V trimmed by 5 bases and J by 5 bases, 15 bases remained unmatched. This CDR3 is 18 amino acids long. Germline CDR1 reads MNHNY; CDR2 reads SVGAGI (reference sequence). The CDR3 spells CASSPPRTSGAIRETQYF. The CDR3 DNA reads TGTGCCAGCAGTCCGCCCCGGACTAGCGGGGCCATTAGGGAGACCCAGTACTTC.

The sample holds one count of this clone. V is TRBV18 and J is TRBJ1-2, with D perhaps matching TRBD1 (5 bases). The germline V gene encodes CDR1 KGHSH and CDR2 LQKENI. This CDR3 has 15 amino acids. V was pared by 2 bases and J by 5 bases, with 15 bases between. CDR3 sequence reads: CASSPRTLVKYGYTF. CDR3 coding DNA: TGTGCCAGCTCACCAAGGACATTGGTGAAATATGGCTACACCTTC. Supplemented by reference TRBV18 and TRBJ1-2, the full variable domain reads NAGVMQNPRHLVRRRGQEARLRCSPMKGHSHVYWYRQLPEEGLKFMVYLQKENIIDESGMPKERFSAEFPKEGPSILRIQQVVRGDSAAYFCASSPRTLVKYGYTFGSGTRLTVV.

The chain is built from TRBV4-2 and TRBJ2-3; D is perhaps TRBD2 (6 bases). This CDR3 region has 16 residues. The ends were cut back, 0 bases at V and 3 bases at J, with 13 bases in the middle. CDR1 and CDR2 from the germline V gene are LGHNA and YNFKEQ. The CDR3 DNA reads as TGTGCCAGCAGCCAAGATATAGGACTATTAACAGATACGCAGTATTTT. Amino acids: CASSQDIGLLTDTQYF.

This chain joins TRBV5-1 and TRBJ1-6, with TRBD1 matching 9 bases. V lost 0 bases, J lost 8 bases, and 3 bases stayed unmatched. Per germline, CDR1 SGHRS and CDR2 YFSETQ. The CDR3 runs to 15 residues. The CDR3 sequence: CASSLGQGVDSPLHF. In DNA form, the CDR3 reads TGCGCCAGCAGCTTGGGACAGGGGGTCGATTCACCCCTCCACTTT.

This clone was observed once. J is TRBJ2-3 and V is TRBV6-5; TRBD2 matches 10 bases. Germline lookup yields CDR1 MNHEY and CDR2 SVGAGI. V trimming: 4 bases; J trimming: 5 bases; junction bases outside the gene matches: 3. The CDR3 is made up of 14 amino acids. As DNA, the CDR3 is TGTGCCAGCAGTTCGGGACTAGCGTTAGATACGCAGTATTTT. Translation: CASSSGLALDTQYF.

This sequence joins TRBV28 and TRBJ2-5; 7 bases map to TRBD1. CDR3 length: 16 amino acids. J was trimmed by 3 bases and V by 1 base; bases with no gene match: 8. Germline-derived CDR1 and CDR2 are MDHEN and SYDVKM. The CDR3 region has the DNA TGTGCCAGCAGTTTATTTGGGACAGTAAACAAAGAGACCCAGTACTTC. This translates into CASSLFGTVNKETQYF.

The rearrangement links TRBV15 to TRBJ2-1; a weak D match, TRBD2 (5 bases). Per germline, CDR1 LNHNV and CDR2 YYDKDF (reference sequence). The germline V and J ends were trimmed by 0 bases and 3 bases, with 12 bases remaining between them. The CDR3 length is 16 residues. As DNA, the CDR3 is TGTGCCACCAGCAGAGACTCGAGGGCCCTCTACAATGAGCAGTTCTTC. Translation: CATSRDSRALYNEQFF.

This clone turned up a few times. V gene TRBV7-3 combines with J gene TRBJ1-1, with D unresolved. V lost 1 base to trimming and J lost 8 bases, with 8 bases between them. Germline V CDR1 and CDR2: SGHTA, FQGTGA. The CDR3 sequence is 12 residues long. CDR3 residues: CASSLNGEEAFF. The CDR3 nucleotides read TGTGCCAGCAGCTTAAATGGGGAGGAAGCTTTCTTT. Drawing the rest from reference TRBV7-3 and TRBJ1-1, the complete variable domain is GAGVSQTPSNKVTEKGKYVELRCDPISGHTALYWYRQSLGQGPEFLIYFQGTGAADDSGLPNDRFFAVRPEGSVSTLKIQRTERGDSAVYLCASSLNGEEAFFGQGTRLTVV.

With respect to this clone: At one end the junction does not follow the germline gene, possibly because of a read error. The rearrangement links TRBV7-7 to TRBJ2-5, with D possibly matching TRBD1 (6 bases). CDR3 size: 13 residues. Germline loops: CDR1 SSHAT, CDR2 FNYEAQ (reference sequence). The DNA for the CDR3 is TGTGCTAGCAGCGAGGACAGCAGTGGTCTCCAGTACTTC. Its translation is CASSEDSSGLQYF.

This chain connects TRBV4-1 to TRBJ2-7, with 8 bases that match TRBD1. The V gene end was trimmed by 4 bases and the J gene end by 3 bases; junction bases not matched to a gene: 2. There are 13 residues in the CDR3. Germline values: CDR1 MGHRA, CDR2 YSYEKL. The CDR3 region is CASSRGQGYEQYF. CDR3 DNA sequence: TGCGCCAGCAGCCGCGGACAGGGCTACGAGCAGTACTTC.

This chain uses TRBV10-3 with TRBJ2-5; D is ambiguous. The CDR3 contains 12 residues. CDR1 is ENHRY and CDR2 is SYGVKD in the germline V gene. V was pared by 4 bases and J by 3 bases, with 6 bases between. CDR3 loop: CAISVNEETQYF. The CDR3 DNA sequence: TGTGCCATCAGTGTTAATGAAGAGACCCAGTACTTC.

The rearrangement uses TRBV2 and TRBJ2-2; TRBD2 is a possible D gene (5 bases). The CDR3 is made up of 15 amino acids. V was shortened by 6 bases and J by 4 bases, with 15 bases between the two germline ends. CDR1 SNHLY and CDR2 FYNNEI come from the germline V gene. CDR3: CASSLVPGGTGELFF. CDR3 DNA: TGTGCCAGCAGCCTGGTTCCAGGAGGCACCGGGGAGCTGTTTTTT.

In this sample, this clone turned up a few times. The V call is TRBV6-7, the J call TRBJ1-2, with D possibly being TRBD1 (6 bases). Being an ORF, TRBV6-7 has a function that is uncertain. The CDR3 extends over 17 amino acids. V lost 4 bases, J lost 3 bases, and 21 bases lay in between. The CDR3 region has the DNA TGTGCCAGCAGTTCAAGCAGGACAGATCCTAGGGACTATGGCTACACCTTC. It is translated as CASSSSRTDPRDYGYTF.

The J gene is TRBJ2-1, the V gene TRBV5-1, with 14 bases that match TRBD2. The V gene end was trimmed by 4 bases and the J gene end by 9 bases; junction bases not matched to a gene: 3. The germline V gene has CDR1 SGHRS and CDR2 YFSETQ. The CDR3 extends over 14 amino acids. The CDR3 DNA reads as TGCGCCAGCAGCCCCGGGACTAGCGGGGGTGAGCAGTTCTTC. Translated, it gives CASSPGTSGGEQFF. Looking up the rest from reference TRBV5-1 and TRBJ2-1 gives the full variable domain: KAGVTQTPRYLIKTRGQQVTLSCSPISGHRSVSWYQQTPGQGLQFLFEYFSETQRNKGNFPGRFSGRQFSNSRSEMNVSTLELGDSALYLCASSPGTSGGEQFFGPGTRLTVL.

This rearrangement joins TRBV12-5 to TRBJ2-3; D is uncertain. Germline V lookup: CDR1 LGHNT, CDR2 FRNRAP. Trimming cost V 4 bases and J 6 bases, with 14 bases left between them. This CDR3 is 14 amino acids long. The CDR3 DNA follows: TGTGCTAGTGGTTCGCCATCCATGGCCGATACGCAGTATTTT. Translating it yields CASGSPSMADTQYF.

V usage is TRBV10-3 and J usage is TRBJ2-5, with 8 bases fitting TRBD1. J was trimmed by 1 base and V by 10 bases; bases with no gene match: 11. Germline V gene data show CDR1 as ENHRY and CDR2 as SYGVKD. The CDR3 has 15 residues. Here the CDR3 reads CASNRGMGSQETQYF. CDR3 sequence (DNA): TGTGCCAGTAACAGGGGGATGGGATCCCAAGAGACCCAGTACTTC.

This chain joins TRBV5-5 and TRBJ2-3; 8 nucleotides match TRBD2. V lost 6 bases to trimming and J lost 2 bases; unmatched junction nucleotides: 5. The CDR3 runs 14 residues. The germline V gene has CDR1 SGHKS and CDR2 YYEKEE (reference sequence). CDR3 nucleotide sequence: TGTGCCAGCAACCCGGGGGGGAACACAGATACGCAGTATTTT. It encodes CASNPGGNTDTQYF. Variable domain in full (rest from reference TRBV5-5 and TRBJ2-3): DAGVTQSPTHLIKTRGQQVTLRCSPISGHKSVSWYQQVLGQGPQFIFQYYEKEERGRGNFPDRFSARQFPNYSSELNVNALLLGDSALYLCASNPGGNTDTQYFGPGTRLTVL.

This chain joins TRBV14 and TRBJ2-2; 7 bases are shared with TRBD1. The germline V gene has CDR1 SGHDN and CDR2 FVKESK. CDR3 length: 20 amino acids. Losses at the gene ends were 0 bases for V and 6 bases for J; bases not matched to a gene: 19. CDR3 sequence: CASSQDPPGGRRHGAGELFF. CDR3 bases: TGTGCCAGCAGCCAAGATCCCCCAGGGGGACGGAGACATGGAGCCGGGGAGCTGTTTTTT. The full variable domain, in which reference TRBV14 and TRBJ2-2 provide the parts outside the CDR3, is EAGVTQFPSHSVIEKGQTVTLRCDPISGHDNLYWYRRVMGKEIKFLLHFVKESKQDESGMPNNRFLAERTGGTYSTLKVQPAELEDSGVYFCASSQDPPGGRRHGAGELFFGEGSRLTVL.

V usage is TRBV5-1 and J usage is TRBJ2-1, with TRBD1 identical over 9 bases. Germline V gene data show CDR1 as SGHRS and CDR2 as YFSETQ. The CDR3 length is 18 residues. V lost 2 bases and J lost 4; bases outside the gene matches: 13. The CDR3 sequence: CASSFGTGPYLGYNEQFF. The CDR3 region has the DNA TGCGCCAGCAGCTTCGGGACAGGGCCCTATCTAGGTTACAATGAGCAGTTCTTC. Using reference TRBV5-1 and TRBJ2-1 for the parts outside the CDR3, the full variable domain is KAGVTQTPRYLIKTRGQQVTLSCSPISGHRSVSWYQQTPGQGLQFLFEYFSETQRNKGNFPGRFSGRQFSNSRSEMNVSTLELGDSALYLCASSFGTGPYLGYNEQFFGPGTRLTVL.

This sequence joins TRBV27 and TRBJ2-3; 8 bases align to TRBD2. V trimming: 7 bases; J trimming: 4 bases; junction bases outside the gene matches: 7. The length of the CDR3 is 14 residues. CDR1 and CDR2 from the germline V gene are MNHEY and SMNVEV (reference sequence). The CDR3 bases are TGTGCCAGCACAGTGCGGGGGGCCCCAGATACGCAGTATTTT. This codes for CASTVRGAPDTQYF.